This T cell receptor beta chain comes out of a study of preoperative IRX-2 immunotherapy in early breast cancer. This table comes from immunoSEQ multiplex PCR, and its TCRdb copy is limited to in-frame clones, with some not included. The sample includes 30,000 to 45,000 clones, approximately 80% of them seen just once. The treatment was: preoperative locoregional IRX-2 cytokine immunotherapy. The CDR3 contains 15 residues. V dropped 10 bases and J dropped 4 bases, with 22 bases sitting between them. The germline V gene has CDR1 MDHEN and CDR2 SYDVKM. The sequence was collected from a human donor with breast cancer. The sample consisted of lymph node tissue, taken after IRX-2 immunotherapy. The genes are TRBV28 and TRBJ1-2; weak D call: TRBD1 (5 bases). Here the CDR3 reads CAIYREGMSGYGYTF. CDR3 nucleotides: TGTGCCATTTACCGAGAGGGGATGTCAGGCTATGGCTACACCTTC.